This T cell receptor (beta chain) was profiled in a study of blood T cell repertoires in COVID-19. Trimming took off 6 bases at V and 4 bases at J, with 16 bases between the two ends. Germline loops: CDR1 SGHDT, CDR2 YYEEEE. The CDR3 runs 14 residues. Produced via immunoSEQ multiplex PCR; TCRdb's table is partial and in-frame only. The table has about 110,000 clones, around nine tenths seen once. This TCR was recovered from a man in his forties with acute or convalescent COVID-19. The chain carries TRBV5-6 and TRBJ1-1; no definite D call. Input material: peripheral blood. CDR3: CASTPGGRTTEAFF. The CDR3 nucleotides read TGTGCCAGCACCCCTGGAGGGCGCACCACTGAAGCTTTCTTT.